This TCR beta chain appears in the sequencing data of a study of regulatory T cells in long-lasting Graves disease. Regarding the study as a whole: The number of shared public clonotypes was higher in persistent patients (2,741) than new patients (more than 850).

Noted time point: newly diagnosed GD, antithyroid drugs for less than 3 months. PBMC RNA served as the TCR library source. In this sample, this clonotype turned up many times. The antigen is undetermined. CDR3 regions were amplified by Arm-PCR using iRepertoire HTBI primers to build TCR beta libraries. TCRdb itself ran the multiplex PCR reads through MiXCR, one entry per CDR3 protein. The sample holds about 310,000 distinct CDR3 sequences, roughly 18% seen once. The TCR originated in a female donor with Graves disease. Here the sequenced sample was peripheral blood mononuclear cells (PBMCs), taken at new diagnosis, from a patient treated with antithyroid drugs.

DNA of the CDR3: TGTGCCAGCAGTCCCACCGGGACTAGCGGGAGGTCCAGCTACAATGAGCAGTTCTTC. Its translation: CASSPTGTSGRSSYNEQFF. The rearrangement joins TRBV27 to TRBJ2-1; 15 nucleotides line up with TRBD2. The CDR3 covers 19 residues. Looked up from germline, CDR1 is MNHEY and CDR2 is SMNVEV (reference sequence). V gave up 5 bases and J gave up 3 bases; unmatched junction bases: 11.